This section outlines one T cell receptor (beta chain) sequence together with its context. A read error may produce the germline difference seen at one junction end. CDR3 length: 12 residues. Germline CDR1 is MNHNY and CDR2 is SVGAGI (reference sequence). These data come from a study of blood T cells in healthy people across ages. A sample-barcoded 5' primer and a J-beta primer mix were used in a second PCR of about 7 to 12 cycles. TCRdb itself ran the 5' RACE reads through MiXCR, one entry per CDR3 protein. The profile shows fewer than 800,000 distinct CDR3 sequences, roughly 25% of them singletons. These data were also filed under a second study, of T cells of mothers and their children.

The J gene is TRBJ1-1, the V gene TRBV6-6, with a possible D match to TRBD1 (5 bases). Input material: blood. The receptor comes from a boy aged 5 to 17 in good health. The CDR3 sequence: CASSSETAEVFF. CDR3 sequence (DNA): TGTGCCAGCAGTTCCGAGACAGCTGAAGTTTTCTTT.